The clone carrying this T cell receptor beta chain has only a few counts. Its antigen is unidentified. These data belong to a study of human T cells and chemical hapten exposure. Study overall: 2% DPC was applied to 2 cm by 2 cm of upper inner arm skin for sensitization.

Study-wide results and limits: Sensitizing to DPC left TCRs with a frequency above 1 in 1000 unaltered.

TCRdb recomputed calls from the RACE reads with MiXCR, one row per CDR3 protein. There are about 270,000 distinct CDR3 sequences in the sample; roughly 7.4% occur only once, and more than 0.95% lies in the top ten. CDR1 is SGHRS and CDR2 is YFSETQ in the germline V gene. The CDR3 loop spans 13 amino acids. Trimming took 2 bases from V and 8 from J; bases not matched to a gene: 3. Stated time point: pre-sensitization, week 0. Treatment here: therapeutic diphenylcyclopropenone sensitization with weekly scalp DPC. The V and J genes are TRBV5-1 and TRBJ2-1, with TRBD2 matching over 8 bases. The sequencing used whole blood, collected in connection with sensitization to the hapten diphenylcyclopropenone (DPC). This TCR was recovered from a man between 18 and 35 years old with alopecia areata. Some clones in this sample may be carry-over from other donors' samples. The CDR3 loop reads CASSFGGADEQFF. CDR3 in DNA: TGCGCCAGCAGCTTCGGGGGGGCCGATGAGCAGTTCTTC.